A selection of T cell receptor beta chains follows, all from one sample in a study of OX40 agonist ivuxolimab in advanced cancers. Only in-frame clones appear in the TCRdb table, and some are missing; sequencing was by immunoSEQ multiplex PCR. Of more than 75,000 clones listed, about 88% are singletons. The sample in question was CD4+ or CD8+ T cells sorted from blood, obtained in a trial of the OX40 agonist ivuxolimab. These TCRs come from an adult with an advanced solid tumor such as melanoma, head and neck, liver or kidney cancer. CDR3s leave out the opening cysteine and the closing phenylalanine or tryptophan.

v_call: TRBV19; cdr3_aa: ASSRAFLYNEQF
v_call: TRBV6-1; cdr3_aa: ASSENRNSGNTIY
v_call: TRBV28; cdr3_aa: ASSPATSGSKDTQY
v_call: TRBV2; cdr3_aa: ASSEGERAQH
v_call: TRBV28; cdr3_aa: ASSFSIRGGSGYT
v_call: TRBV30; cdr3_aa: AWSAGTRSRYYNEQF
v_call: TRBV7-2; cdr3_aa: ASSLGLANTGELF
v_call: TRBV2; cdr3_aa: ASSRRAAYEQY
v_call: TRBV6-5; cdr3_aa: ACRPGPYNEQF
v_call: TRBV28; cdr3_aa: ASSSPGSPDGETQY
v_call: TRBV6-5; cdr3_aa: ASNVAGALTYEQY
v_call: TRBV6-5; cdr3_aa: ASSYGQGALH
v_call: TRBV7-3; cdr3_aa: ASSLSMNTEAF
v_call: TRBV5-1; cdr3_aa: ASSLVPGEGGYT
v_call: TRBV6-5; cdr3_aa: ASSSLAGGDGELF
v_call: TRBV6-6; cdr3_aa: ASSYSDRGNEPQH
v_call: TRBV7-9; cdr3_aa: ASSFWGLADTGELF